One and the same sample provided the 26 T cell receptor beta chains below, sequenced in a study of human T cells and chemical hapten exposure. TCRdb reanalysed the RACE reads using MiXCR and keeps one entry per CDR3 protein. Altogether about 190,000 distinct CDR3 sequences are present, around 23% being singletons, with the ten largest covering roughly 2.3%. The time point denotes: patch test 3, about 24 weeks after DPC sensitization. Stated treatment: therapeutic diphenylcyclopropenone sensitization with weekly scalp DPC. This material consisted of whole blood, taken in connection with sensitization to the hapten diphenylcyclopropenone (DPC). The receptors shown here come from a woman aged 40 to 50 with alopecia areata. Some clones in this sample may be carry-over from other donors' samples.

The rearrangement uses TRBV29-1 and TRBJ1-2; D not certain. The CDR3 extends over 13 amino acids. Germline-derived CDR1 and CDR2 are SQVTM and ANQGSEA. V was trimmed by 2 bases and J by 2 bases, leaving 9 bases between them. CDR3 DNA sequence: TGCAGCGTTGAAAGGGCCAGCAACTATGGCTACACCTTC. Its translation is CSVERASNYGYTF.

This CDR3 is CSARGQGGSSYEQYF. The CDR3 bases are TGCAGTGCTAGAGGGCAAGGGGGTAGCTCCTACGAGCAGTACTTC. The chain links TRBV20-1 to TRBJ2-7; tentative D call: TRBD1 (6 bases). The CDR3 is 15 amino acids. Trimming shortened V by 1 base and J by 0 bases, and 13 bases separated the two germline ends. The germline V gene has CDR1 DFQATT and CDR2 SNEGSKA (reference sequence).

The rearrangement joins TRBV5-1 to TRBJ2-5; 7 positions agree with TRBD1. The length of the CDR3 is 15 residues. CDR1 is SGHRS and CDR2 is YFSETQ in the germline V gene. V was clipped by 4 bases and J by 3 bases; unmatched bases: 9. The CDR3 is CASSATGTAKETQYF. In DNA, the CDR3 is TGCGCCAGCAGCGCCACCGGGACAGCGAAAGAGACCCAGTACTTC.

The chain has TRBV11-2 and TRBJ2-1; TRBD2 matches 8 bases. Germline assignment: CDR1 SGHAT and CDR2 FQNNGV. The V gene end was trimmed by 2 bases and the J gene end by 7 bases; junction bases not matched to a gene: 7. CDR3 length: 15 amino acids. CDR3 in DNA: TGTGCCAGCAGCTTAAACGCGGGAGGTTTTAATGAGCAGTTCTTC. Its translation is CASSLNAGGFNEQFF.

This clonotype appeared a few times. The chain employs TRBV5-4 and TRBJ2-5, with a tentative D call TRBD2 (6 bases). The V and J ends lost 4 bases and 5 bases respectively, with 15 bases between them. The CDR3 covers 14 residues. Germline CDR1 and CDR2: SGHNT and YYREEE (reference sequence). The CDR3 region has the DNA TGTGCCAGCAGCCCGCGGGGCATTCAGGAGACCCAGTACTTC. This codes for CASSPRGIQETQYF.

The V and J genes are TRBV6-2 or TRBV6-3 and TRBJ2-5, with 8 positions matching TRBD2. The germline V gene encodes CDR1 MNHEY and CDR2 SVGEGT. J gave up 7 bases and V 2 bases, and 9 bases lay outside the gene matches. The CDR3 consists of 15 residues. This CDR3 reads CASSYAGLAPRTQYF. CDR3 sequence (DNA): TGTGCCAGCAGTTACGCAGGACTAGCTCCCAGGACCCAGTACTTC.

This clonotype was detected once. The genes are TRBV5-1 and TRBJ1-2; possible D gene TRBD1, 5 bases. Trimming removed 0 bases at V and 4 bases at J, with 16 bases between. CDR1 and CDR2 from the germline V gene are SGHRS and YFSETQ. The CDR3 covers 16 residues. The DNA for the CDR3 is TGCGCCAGCAGCTTGGAGACAGACCCCTTTATCTATGGCTACACCTTC. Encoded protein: CASSLETDPFIYGYTF.

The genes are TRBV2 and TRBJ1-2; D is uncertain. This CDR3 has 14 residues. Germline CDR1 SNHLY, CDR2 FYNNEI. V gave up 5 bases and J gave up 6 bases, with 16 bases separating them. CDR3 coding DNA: TGTGCCAGCAGTCTAGGAGGGCCGCTCGATGGCTACACCTTC. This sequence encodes CASSLGGPLDGYTF.

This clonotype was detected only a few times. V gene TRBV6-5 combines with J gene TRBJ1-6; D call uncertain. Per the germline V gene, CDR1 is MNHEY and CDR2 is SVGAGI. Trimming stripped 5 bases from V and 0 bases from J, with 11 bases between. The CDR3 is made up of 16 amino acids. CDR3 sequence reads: CASSTGGNSYNSPLHF. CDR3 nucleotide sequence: TGTGCCAGCAGTACCGGAGGGAACTCCTATAATTCACCCCTCCACTTT.

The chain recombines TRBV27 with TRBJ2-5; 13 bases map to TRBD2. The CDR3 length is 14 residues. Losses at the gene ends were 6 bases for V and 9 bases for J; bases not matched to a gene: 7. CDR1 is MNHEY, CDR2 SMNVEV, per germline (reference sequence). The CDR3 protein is CASRRGTSGVPQYF. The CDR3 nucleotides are TGTGCCAGCAGGAGGGGGACTAGCGGGGTGCCCCAGTACTTC.

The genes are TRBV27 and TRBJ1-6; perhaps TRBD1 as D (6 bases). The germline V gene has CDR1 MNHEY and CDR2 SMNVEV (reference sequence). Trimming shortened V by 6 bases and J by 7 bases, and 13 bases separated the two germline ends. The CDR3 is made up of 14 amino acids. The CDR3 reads CASRGGAWNSPLHF. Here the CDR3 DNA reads TGTGCCAGCAGGGGGGGGGCTTGGAATTCACCCCTCCACTTT.

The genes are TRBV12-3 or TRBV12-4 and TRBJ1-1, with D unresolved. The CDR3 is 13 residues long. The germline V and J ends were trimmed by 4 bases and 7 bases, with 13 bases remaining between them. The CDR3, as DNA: TGTGCCAGCAGTTCTTCTTCGTCAGTTGAAGCTTTCTTT. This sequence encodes CASSSSSSVEAFF.

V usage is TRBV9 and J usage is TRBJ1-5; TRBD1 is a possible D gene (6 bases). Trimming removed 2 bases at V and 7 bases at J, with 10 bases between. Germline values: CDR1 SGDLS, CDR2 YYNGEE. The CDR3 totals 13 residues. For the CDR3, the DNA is TGTGCCAGCAGCGTTCCACAGGGCCAGCCCCAGCATTTT. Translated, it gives CASSVPQGQPQHF. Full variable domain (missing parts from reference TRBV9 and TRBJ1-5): DSGVTQTPKHLITATGQRVTLRCSPRSGDLSVYWYQQSLDQGLQFLIQYYNGEERAKGNILERFSAQQFPDLHSELNLSSLELGDSALYFCASSVPQGQPQHFGDGTRLSIL.

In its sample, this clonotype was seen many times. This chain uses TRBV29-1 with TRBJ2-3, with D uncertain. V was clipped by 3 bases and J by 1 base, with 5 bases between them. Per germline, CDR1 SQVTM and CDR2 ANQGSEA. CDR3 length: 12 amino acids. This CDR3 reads CSVEQGTDTQYF. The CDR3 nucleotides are TGCAGCGTTGAGCAGGGCACAGATACGCAGTATTTT.

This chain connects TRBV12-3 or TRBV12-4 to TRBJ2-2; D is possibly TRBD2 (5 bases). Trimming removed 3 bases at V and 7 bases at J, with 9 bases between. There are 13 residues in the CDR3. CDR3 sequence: CASSFLEGGELFF. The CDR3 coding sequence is TGTGCCAGCAGTTTCCTAGAGGGCGGGGAGCTGTTTTTT.

CDR3 region: CASSVVRAETQYF. The CDR3 nucleotides are TGTGCCAGCAGTGTCGTCAGGGCAGAGACCCAGTACTTC. V gene TRBV6-1 combines with J gene TRBJ2-5; the D gene is possibly TRBD1 (5 bases). The CDR3 sequence is 13 residues long. Germline V gene lookup returns CDR1 MNHNS and CDR2 SASEGT. Trimming took off 4 bases at V and 4 bases at J, with 10 bases between the two ends.

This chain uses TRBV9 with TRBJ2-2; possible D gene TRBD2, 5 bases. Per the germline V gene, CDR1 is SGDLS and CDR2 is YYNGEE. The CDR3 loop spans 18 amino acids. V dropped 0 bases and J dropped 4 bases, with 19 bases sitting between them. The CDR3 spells CASSVGGLAGVVTGELFF. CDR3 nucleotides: TGTGCCAGCAGCGTAGGAGGGTTAGCCGGAGTGGTCACCGGGGAGCTGTTTTTT.

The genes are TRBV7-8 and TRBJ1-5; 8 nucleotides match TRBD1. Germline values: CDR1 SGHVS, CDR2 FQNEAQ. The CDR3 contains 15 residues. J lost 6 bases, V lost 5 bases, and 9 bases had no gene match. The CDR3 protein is CASSPMQGATQPQHF. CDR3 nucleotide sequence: TGTGCCAGCAGCCCCATGCAGGGGGCTACTCAGCCCCAGCATTTT.

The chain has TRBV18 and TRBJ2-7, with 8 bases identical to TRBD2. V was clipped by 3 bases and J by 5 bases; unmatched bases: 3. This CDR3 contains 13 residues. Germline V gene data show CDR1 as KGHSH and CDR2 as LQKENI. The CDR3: CASSPTSDNEQYF. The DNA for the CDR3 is TGTGCCAGCTCACCGACTAGCGATAACGAGCAGTACTTC. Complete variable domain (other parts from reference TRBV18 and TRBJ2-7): NAGVMQNPRHLVRRRGQEARLRCSPMKGHSHVYWYRQLPEEGLKFMVYLQKENIIDESGMPKERFSAEFPKEGPSILRIQQVVRGDSAAYFCASSPTSDNEQYFGPGTRLTVT.

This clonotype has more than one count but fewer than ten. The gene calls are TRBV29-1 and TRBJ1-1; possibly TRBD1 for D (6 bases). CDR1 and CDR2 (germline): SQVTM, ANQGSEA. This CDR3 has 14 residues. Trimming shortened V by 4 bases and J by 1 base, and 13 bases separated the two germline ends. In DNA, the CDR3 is TGCAGCGTTGGCCAGGGGACAAGGAACACTGAAGCTTTCTTT. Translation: CSVGQGTRNTEAFF.

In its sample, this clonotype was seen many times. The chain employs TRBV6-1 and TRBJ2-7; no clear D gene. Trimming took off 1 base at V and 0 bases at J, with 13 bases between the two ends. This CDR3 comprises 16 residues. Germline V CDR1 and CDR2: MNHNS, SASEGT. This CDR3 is CASSEGIGDNSYEQYF. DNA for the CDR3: TGTGCCAGCAGTGAAGGAATAGGAGACAACTCCTACGAGCAGTACTTC.

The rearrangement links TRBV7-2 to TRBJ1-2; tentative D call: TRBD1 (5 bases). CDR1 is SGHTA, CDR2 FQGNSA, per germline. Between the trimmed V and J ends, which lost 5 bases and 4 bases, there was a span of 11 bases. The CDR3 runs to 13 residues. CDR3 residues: CASSLERGYGYTF. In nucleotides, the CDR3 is TGTGCCAGCAGCCTCGAAAGGGGCTATGGCTACACCTTC.

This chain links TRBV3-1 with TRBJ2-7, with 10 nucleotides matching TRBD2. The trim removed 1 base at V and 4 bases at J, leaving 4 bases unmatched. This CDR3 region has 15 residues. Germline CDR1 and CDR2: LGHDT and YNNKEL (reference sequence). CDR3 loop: CASSQGAGGLYEQYF. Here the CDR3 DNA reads TGTGCCAGCAGCCAAGGAGCGGGAGGGCTTTACGAGCAGTACTTC.

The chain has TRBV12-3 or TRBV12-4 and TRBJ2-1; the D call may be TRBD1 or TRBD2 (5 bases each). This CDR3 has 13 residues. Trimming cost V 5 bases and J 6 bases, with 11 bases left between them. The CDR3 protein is CASSDSGTNEQFF. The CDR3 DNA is TGTGCCAGCAGTGACTCAGGGACCAATGAGCAGTTCTTC.

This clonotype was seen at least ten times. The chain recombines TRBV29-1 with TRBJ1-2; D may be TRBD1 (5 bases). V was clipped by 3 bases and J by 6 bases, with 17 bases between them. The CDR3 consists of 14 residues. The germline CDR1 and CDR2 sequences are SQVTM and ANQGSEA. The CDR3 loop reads CSVESGTASDGYTF. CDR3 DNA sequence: TGCAGCGTTGAGTCTGGGACCGCCTCCGATGGCTACACCTTC. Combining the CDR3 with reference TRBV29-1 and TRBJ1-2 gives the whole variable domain SAVISQKPSRDICQRGTSLTIQCQVDSQVTMMFWYRQQPGQSLTLIATANQGSEATYESGFVIDKFPISRPNLTFSTLTVSNMSPEDSSIYLCSVESGTASDGYTFGSGTRLTVV.

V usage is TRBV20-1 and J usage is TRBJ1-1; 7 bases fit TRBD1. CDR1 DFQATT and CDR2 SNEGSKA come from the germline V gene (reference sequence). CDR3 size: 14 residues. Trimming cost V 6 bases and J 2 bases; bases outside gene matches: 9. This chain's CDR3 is CSANSDRANTEAFF. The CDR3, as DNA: TGCAGTGCCAACAGCGACAGGGCAAACACTGAAGCTTTCTTT.